This TCR beta chain was sequenced for a study of blood T cell repertoires in COVID-19. Study details: Whether acute or convalescent, the COVID-19 samples came from the United States, Italy and Spain. PBMCs, B-cell-depleted T cells, or T cells provided the cDNA or gDNA that made up the material.

The CDR3 has 14 residues. Per the germline V gene, CDR1 is MDHEN and CDR2 is SYDVKM. V lost 8 bases and J lost 1, with 12 bases in between. Data came from immunoSEQ multiplex PCR; TCRdb stores just in-frame clones and leaves some out. The data show roughly 160,000 clones, approximately 91% seen once. The sequenced sample was peripheral blood. This sequence joins TRBV28 and TRBJ1-5; D perhaps matches TRBD1 (6 bases). This receptor was obtained from a man aged 45 to 65 with acute or convalescent COVID-19. For the CDR3, the DNA is TGTGCCAGCCAACAGAGGGGGAGCAATCAGCCCCAGCATTTT. This gives the protein CASQQRGSNQPQHF.